This T cell receptor beta chain was profiled in a study of early T cells in non-severe SARS-CoV-2 infection. This clonotype was seen many times. Germline values: CDR1 SGHTA, CDR2 FQGNSA. V lost 1 base, J lost 4 bases, and 6 bases stayed unmatched. The CDR3 consists of 16 residues. MiXCR, run by TCRdb on the 5' RACE reads, gives a single entry per CDR3 protein. There are roughly 51,000 distinct CDR3 sequences in the sample; under 7% occur only once, and 2.5% to 3% lies in the top ten. This chain uses TRBV7-2 with TRBJ2-2, with TRBD2 matching 7 bases. The sequence was collected from an adult who was a healthcare worker with PCR-confirmed SARS-CoV-2 infection or an uninfected control (not recorded which). Sequences were derived from whole blood, sampled at baseline. As DNA, the CDR3 is TGTGCCAGCAGCTTAGATTTCGGGGGGTTCACCGGGGAGCTGTTTTTT. Its translation is CASSLDFGGFTGELFF.